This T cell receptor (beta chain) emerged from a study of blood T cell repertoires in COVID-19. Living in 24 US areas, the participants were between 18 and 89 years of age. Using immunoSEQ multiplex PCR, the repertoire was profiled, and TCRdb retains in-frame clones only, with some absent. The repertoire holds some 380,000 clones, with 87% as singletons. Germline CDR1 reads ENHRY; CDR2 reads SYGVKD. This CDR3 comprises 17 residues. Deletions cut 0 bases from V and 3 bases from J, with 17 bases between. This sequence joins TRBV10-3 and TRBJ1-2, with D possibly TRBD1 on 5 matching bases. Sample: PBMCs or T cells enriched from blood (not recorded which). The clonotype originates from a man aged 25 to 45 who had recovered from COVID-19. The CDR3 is CAISESLGGSVDYGYTF. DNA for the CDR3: TGTGCCATCAGTGAGTCGTTGGGGGGTTCAGTAGACTATGGCTACACCTTC.